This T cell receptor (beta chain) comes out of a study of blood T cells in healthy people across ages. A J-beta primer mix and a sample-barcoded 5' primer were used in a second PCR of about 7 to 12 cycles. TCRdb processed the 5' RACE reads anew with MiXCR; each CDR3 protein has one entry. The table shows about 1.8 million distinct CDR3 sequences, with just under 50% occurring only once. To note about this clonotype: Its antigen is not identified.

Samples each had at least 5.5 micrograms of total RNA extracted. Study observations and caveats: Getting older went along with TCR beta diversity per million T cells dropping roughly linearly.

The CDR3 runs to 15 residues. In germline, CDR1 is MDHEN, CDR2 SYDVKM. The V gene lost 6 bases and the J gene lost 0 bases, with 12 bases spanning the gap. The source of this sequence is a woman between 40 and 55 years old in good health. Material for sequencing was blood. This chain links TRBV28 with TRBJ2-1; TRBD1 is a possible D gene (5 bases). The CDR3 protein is CASSHTGRSYNEQFF. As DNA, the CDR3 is TGTGCCAGCAGCCACACAGGCCGCTCCTACAATGAGCAGTTCTTC.